A selection of T cell receptor beta chains follows, all from one sample in a study of graft-versus-host responses after intestinal transplantation. The assay was immunoSEQ multiplex PCR, and TCRdb's table has in-frame clones only and misses some. This table holds under 50,000 clones, nearly 90% found once. Source: PBMCs, taken approximately 270 days after transplant. Receptor source: a human patient who received an intestinal transplant, so some T cells may come from the graft donor. Each CDR3 is given with its conserved first and last residue. The D gene is left open where the match is weak. Clone size is not always given. Where it is, it says once, few, many or a class for expanded clones.

V: TRBV19
D: NA
size: NA
J: TRBJ2-5
DNA: TGTGCCTCCCGTCAGGGCGGGGGCGTGACGGAGACCCAGTACTTC
CDR3: CASRQGGGVTETQYF

V: TRBV15
D: NA
size: NA
J: TRBJ2-3
DNA: TGTGCCACCAGTAGGCGTATTACCCTAAGCACAGATACGCAGTATTTT
CDR3: CATSRRITLSTDTQYF

V: TRBV10-2
D: NA
size: NA
J: TRBJ2-5
DNA: TGCGCCAGCAGCAGATCGTACCAAGAGACCCAGTACTTC
CDR3: CASSRSYQETQYF

V: TRBV27
D: TRBD2
size: NA
J: TRBJ2-7
DNA: TGTGCCAGCAGTTTACTAGCGGACCTTACGAAGCAGTACTTC
CDR3: CASSLLADLTKQYF

V: TRBV6-1
D: TRBD2
size: NA
J: TRBJ2-3
DNA: TGTGCCAGCAACGGGGGGGAAACAGATACGCAGTATTTT
CDR3: CASNGGETDTQYF

V: TRBV19
D: NA
size: NA
J: TRBJ1-1
DNA: TGTGCCAGTATTTTGACAGCCGGGAACACTGAAGCTTTCTTT
CDR3: CASILTAGNTEAFF

V: TRBV4-1
D: TRBD2
size: once
J: TRBJ2-5
DNA: TGCGCCAGCAGCCAACTTAGCGGGAGAGAAGAGACCCAGTACTTC
CDR3: CASSQLSGREETQYF

V: TRBV27
D: NA
size: NA
J: TRBJ1-5
DNA: TGTGCCAGCAGCCAACAGGGACGCAATCAGCCCCAGCATTTT
CDR3: CASSQQGRNQPQHF

V: TRBV11-3
D: NA
size: once
J: TRBJ2-7
DNA: TGTGCCAGCAGCTTAGATCCAGGGTACGAGCAGTACTTC
CDR3: CASSLDPGYEQYF

V: TRBV7-2
D: TRBD1
size: NA
J: TRBJ1-3
DNA: TGTGCCAGCAGCTTCTCAGCGACAGGGCGGTCCGACACCATATATTTT
CDR3: CASSFSATGRSDTIYF

V: TRBV7-6
D: NA
size: NA
J: TRBJ2-3
DNA: TGTGCCAGCAGCCGCATACACGAGTATTTT
CDR3: CASSRIHEYF

V: TRBV9
D: TRBD2
size: NA
J: TRBJ2-1
DNA: TGTGCCAGCAGCCCTCCCGGGACTAGTCCCTACAATGAGCAGTTCTTC
CDR3: CASSPPGTSPYNEQFF

V: TRBV6-1
D: NA
size: NA
J: TRBJ2-3
DNA: TGTGCCAGCAGTGAAAATCCCGCTGGCACAGATACGCAGTATTTT
CDR3: CASSENPAGTDTQYF

V: TRBV5-1
D: NA
size: NA
J: TRBJ2-7
DNA: TGCGCCAGCAGCTTCACAGGTTTACCCTACGAGCAGTACTTC
CDR3: CASSFTGLPYEQYF

V: TRBV11-2
D: NA
size: NA
J: TRBJ2-2
DNA: TGTGCCAGCAGCTTAGCCGTAGGGGAAGGAACCGGGGAGCTGTTTTTT
CDR3: CASSLAVGEGTGELFF

V: TRBV6-5
D: NA
size: NA
J: TRBJ1-5
DNA: TGTGCCAGCAGTTTAAACGGTTGGACGAACAATCAGCCCCAGCATTTT
CDR3: CASSLNGWTNNQPQHF

V: TRBV28
D: NA
size: NA
J: TRBJ1-1
DNA: TGTGCCAGCGCCCCGGGGGGGGAAGCTTTCTTT
CDR3: CASAPGGEAFF

V: TRBV12-5
D: NA
size: NA
J: TRBJ1-3
DNA: TGTGCTAGTGGATCTGGGGGGGCAGCTGGAAACACCATATATTTT
CDR3: CASGSGGAAGNTIYF

V: TRBV6-5
D: NA
size: NA
J: TRBJ2-7
DNA: TGTGCCAGCAGTGACGACAGTTCCTACGAGCAGTACTTC
CDR3: CASSDDSSYEQYF

V: TRBV27
D: NA
size: NA
J: TRBJ2-7
DNA: TGTGCCAGCAGTCTACAGGAAACCCATTACGAGCAGTACTTC
CDR3: CASSLQETHYEQYF

V: TRBV6-5
D: NA
size: NA
J: TRBJ1-2
DNA: TGTGCCGGCAGTTACGTGGGCGCCAACTATGGCTACACCTTC
CDR3: CAGSYVGANYGYTF

V: TRBV5-1
D: TRBD1
size: NA
J: TRBJ1-1
DNA: TGCGCCAGCAGCTTGAGAGGGGGCGGCACTGAAGCTTTCTTT
CDR3: CASSLRGGGTEAFF

V: TRBV7-9
D: NA
size: once
J: TRBJ2-7
DNA: TGTGCCAGCAGCTCAACAGGGCGAGCTACGTCCTACGAGCAGTACTTC
CDR3: CASSSTGRATSYEQYF

V: TRBV9
D: TRBD2
size: NA
J: TRBJ2-5
DNA: TGTGCCAGCAGCGCCAGACTAGCGGGGGTATATGAGACCCAGTACTTC
CDR3: CASSARLAGVYETQYF

V: TRBV6-5
D: NA
size: NA
J: TRBJ1-5
DNA: TGTGCCAGCAGTGTCACCCCTAATCAGCCCCAGCATTTT
CDR3: CASSVTPNQPQHF

V: TRBV4-1
D: TRBD2
size: NA
J: TRBJ2-7
DNA: TGCGCCAGCAGCCAGGGGACTAGCATGTTCTACGAGCAGTACTTC
CDR3: CASSQGTSMFYEQYF

V: TRBV11-2
D: TRBD2
size: NA
J: TRBJ2-7
DNA: TGTGCCAGCAGCTTAGGCGGGGGGGGATACGAGCAGTACTTC
CDR3: CASSLGGGGYEQYF

V: TRBV11-2
D: TRBD1
size: NA
J: TRBJ1-2
DNA: TGTGCCAGCAGCTTGACAGGGATGAGCTATGGCTACACCTTC
CDR3: CASSLTGMSYGYTF

V: TRBV13
D: TRBD2
size: NA
J: TRBJ2-1
DNA: TGTGCCAGCAGCTTAAGACGCGGGGGGCCTAATGAACAGTTCTTC
CDR3: CASSLRRGGPNEQFF

V: TRBV6-6
D: NA
size: NA
J: TRBJ1-2
DNA: TGTGCCAGCAGTTACGGAGCCGTTAACTATGGCTACACCTTC
CDR3: CASSYGAVNYGYTF